The clone carrying this TCR beta chain was seen a single time. The sample belongs to a study of blood T cell repertoires in COVID-19. Using immunoSEQ multiplex PCR, the repertoire was profiled, and TCRdb retains in-frame clones only, with some absent. Here the sample spans 200,000 or so clones, roughly 89% being singletons. Deletions cut 4 bases from V and 0 bases from J, with 10 bases between. Germline CDR1 and CDR2: MNHEY and SMNVEV (reference sequence). This CDR3 has 15 residues. Sequenced input: PBMCs or T cells enriched from blood (not recorded which). The sequence derives from a woman aged 40 to 50 with acute COVID-19. The genes are TRBV27 and TRBJ2-1; D unresolved. CDR3 protein: CASSSPFSSYNEQFF. CDR3 nucleotide sequence: TGTGCCAGCAGTTCCCCCTTTAGCTCCTACAATGAGCAGTTCTTC.